One and the same sample provided the 28 T cell receptor beta chains below, sequenced in a study of T cell repertoires in cytomegalovirus infection. TCRdb recomputed calls from the reads with MiXCR, one row per CDR3 protein. The sample lists around 280,000 distinct CDR3 sequences, around 9.6% occurring once. Sequencing was carried out using PBMCs. These receptor sequences come from a human donor in good health (CMV status not recorded). Some clones in this sample may be carry-over from other donors' samples.

Ten or more counts support this clonotype. The chain links TRBV2 to TRBJ2-2; no definite D call. V was clipped by 4 bases and J by 4 bases, with 10 bases between them. The CDR3 covers 14 residues. Per the germline V gene, CDR1 is SNHLY and CDR2 is FYNNEI. The CDR3 DNA follows: TGTGCCAGCAGTGGGAAGGTACTCACCGGGGAGCTGTTTTTT. Residues: CASSGKVLTGELFF. The variable domain in full, with the rest retrieved from reference TRBV2 and TRBJ2-2, is EPEVTQTPSHQVTQMGQEVILRCVPISNHLYFYWYRQILGQKVEFLVSFYNNEISEKSEIFDDQFSVERPDGSNFTLKIRSTKLEDSAMYFCASSGKVLTGELFFGEGSRLTVL.

This clonotype was counted ten times or more. The chain is built from TRBV20-1 and TRBJ2-2; the D call may be TRBD1 or TRBD2 (6 bases each). The CDR3 sequence is 13 residues long. Trimming pared 5 bases from V and 4 bases from J, leaving 11 bases between. The germline gives CDR1 DFQATT, CDR2 SNEGSKA (reference sequence). This CDR3 reads CSAPGALTGELFF. In nucleotides, the CDR3 is TGCAGTGCTCCGGGGGCCCTCACCGGGGAGCTGTTTTTT.

Many counts were recorded for this clonotype. The V and J genes are TRBV7-3 and TRBJ2-1, with D possibly matching TRBD1 (5 bases). Germline loops: CDR1 SGHTA, CDR2 FQGTGA. This CDR3 is 15 amino acids long. The V gene lost 4 bases and the J gene lost 7 bases, with 17 bases spanning the gap. The CDR3 bases are TGTGCCAGCAGCTGGAGCAGGGATCTTATTAATGAGCAGTTCTTC. Amino acid sequence: CASSWSRDLINEQFF.

V and J are TRBV10-3 and TRBJ2-7, with 8 bases fitting TRBD2. Looked up from germline, CDR1 is ENHRY and CDR2 is SYGVKD. CDR3 length: 15 amino acids. With V trimmed by 4 bases and J by 2 bases, 7 bases remained unmatched. CDR3: CAISAGTRGTYEQYV. The CDR3 DNA is TGTGCCATCAGTGCCGGGACTAGAGGAACCTACGAGCAGTACGTC.

There are many counts of this clonotype. J is TRBJ1-1 and V is TRBV5-1; D is ambiguous. CDR3 size: 14 residues. CDR1 and CDR2 (germline): SGHRS, YFSETQ. With 7 bases removed from V and 1 base from J, the gap between germline ends came to 14 bases. The CDR3 reads CASLLGPSNTEAFF. CDR3 in DNA: TGCGCCAGCCTACTTGGACCCTCGAACACTGAAGCTTTCTTT.

This clonotype was detected ten times or more. The DNA for the CDR3 is TGTGCCAGCAGTTTCCGGAGGGGCATAAACTATGAGCAGTTCTTC. Its translation is CASSFRRGINYEQFF. The rearrangement links TRBV12-3 or TRBV12-4 to TRBJ2-1; a weak D match, TRBD2 (6 bases). The V end was cut by 3 bases, the J end by 8 bases, with 17 bases between. The CDR3 is made up of 15 amino acids.

V is TRBV5-1 and J is TRBJ2-7; 9 nucleotides agree with TRBD1. From germline, CDR1 is SGHRS and CDR2 YFSETQ. V shed 4 bases and J 6 bases; nucleotides not matched to a gene: 2. The CDR3 sequence is 12 residues long. The CDR3 reads CASSLDRGEQYV. The CDR3 DNA reads as TGCGCCAGCAGCCTGGACAGGGGCGAGCAGTACGTC.

The table lists this clonotype with many counts. The chain employs TRBV27 and TRBJ2-3, with D tentatively TRBD1 (5 bases). The CDR3 is made up of 16 amino acids. Deletions cut 5 bases from V and 3 bases from J, with 18 bases between. CDR1 MNHEY and CDR2 SMNVEV come from the germline V gene (reference sequence). The CDR3 is CASSITVSGITDTQYF. In DNA form, the CDR3 reads TGTGCCAGCAGTATCACCGTATCAGGGATTACAGATACGCAGTATTTT.

This clonotype appeared many times. The chain uses TRBV28 and TRBJ2-7; the match to TRBD1 covers 9 bases. After removal of 5 bases from V and 9 bases from J, the junction contained 5 bases not matched to a gene. CDR1 and CDR2 from the germline V gene are MDHEN and SYDVKM. This CDR3 contains 12 residues. CDR3 sequence reads: CASSVRTGVQYV. The DNA for the CDR3 is TGTGCCAGCAGTGTAAGGACAGGGGTGCAGTACGTC.

The chain carries TRBV6-2 or TRBV6-3 and TRBJ2-1, with unresolved D. Deletions cut 6 bases from V and 4 bases from J, with 13 bases between. Germline V gene sequence: CDR1 MNHEY, CDR2 SVGEGT. The CDR3 extends over 14 amino acids. CDR3 sequence reads: CASSLEEGYNEQFF. DNA of the CDR3: TGTGCCAGCAGCTTAGAAGAAGGTTACAATGAGCAGTTCTTC.

This clonotype was counted at least ten times. The J gene is TRBJ2-2, the V gene TRBV7-8, with D maybe TRBD2 (7 bases). The CDR3 has 16 residues. Germline lookup yields CDR1 SGHVS and CDR2 FQNEAQ. V lost 11 bases to trimming and J lost 2 bases, with 21 bases between them. This CDR3 reads CAAGPVGGPNTGELFF. In DNA form, the CDR3 reads TGTGCCGCCGGGCCTGTCGGGGGGCCAAACACCGGGGAGCTGTTTTTT.

This clonotype was detected ten times or more. This chain uses TRBV12-3 or TRBV12-4 with TRBJ2-2; 7 bases fit TRBD1. The J segment lost 0 bases and the V segment lost 6 bases, leaving 10 bases of the junction unmatched. The length of the CDR3 is 17 residues. CDR3 region: CASRPNRGDTNTGELFF. The CDR3 DNA reads TGTGCCAGCAGACCCAACAGGGGAGATACGAACACCGGGGAGCTGTTTTTT.

This clonotype came up a few times. The V and J genes are TRBV28 and TRBJ1-3; no definite D call. Trimming stripped 8 bases from V and 0 bases from J, with 8 bases between. Germline V lookup: CDR1 MDHEN, CDR2 SYDVKM. This CDR3 has 13 residues. CDR3 coding DNA: TGTGCCAGCCCTGCCAGCTCTGGAAACACCATATATTTT. Its translation: CASPASSGNTIYF.

This chain uses TRBV20-1 with TRBJ2-7; D is unresolved. Germline CDR1 DFQATT, CDR2 SNEGSKA (reference sequence). Trimming removed 5 bases from V and 0 bases from J, with 14 bases in between. This CDR3 is built from 14 residues. CDR3 nucleotide sequence: TGCAGTGCTCCCCGCAAAGAGCTCTCCTACGAGCAGTACTTC. Translating it yields CSAPRKELSYEQYF.

The V call is TRBV20-1, the J call TRBJ1-4; D is uncertain. The CDR3 runs 14 residues. CDR1 is DFQATT and CDR2 is SNEGSKA in the germline V gene (reference sequence). The germline V and J ends were trimmed by 0 bases and 7 bases, with 12 bases remaining between them. CDR3 protein: CSARDSRGGEKLFF. CDR3 nucleotides: TGCAGTGCTAGAGATAGCCGGGGTGGTGAAAAACTGTTTTTT.

This clonotype was counted many times. The gene calls are TRBV20-1 and TRBJ1-5; possibly TRBD1 for D (5 bases). The V gene's germline CDR1 is DFQATT and CDR2 SNEGSKA (reference sequence). The CDR3 is 15 amino acids. V gave up 0 bases and J gave up 2 bases, with 11 bases separating them. As DNA, the CDR3 is TGCAGTGCTAGAGACCTCTTAGGGGGCAATCAGCCCCAGCATTTT. Translating it yields CSARDLLGGNQPQHF.

In its sample, this clonotype was seen many times. The chain is built from TRBV3-1 and TRBJ1-2; the D gene is possibly TRBD1 (6 bases). There are 14 residues in the CDR3. Germline lookup yields CDR1 LGHDT and CDR2 YNNKEL (reference sequence). V lost 4 bases, J lost 7 bases, and 16 bases lay in between. CDR3 nucleotides: TGTGCCAGCAGCCTCCTACAGGGAACAAGTGGCTACACCTTC. Its protein product is CASSLLQGTSGYTF.

This clonotype has more than one count but fewer than ten. V and J are TRBV5-5 and TRBJ1-4; possible D gene TRBD1, 6 bases. The CDR3 has 15 residues. Germline V gene lookup returns CDR1 SGHKS and CDR2 YYEKEE (reference sequence). The V and J ends lost 0 bases and 7 bases respectively, with 13 bases between them. CDR3 bases: TGTGCCAGCAGCTTGGGCAGGGGAGGTGGTGAAAAACTGTTTTTT. Its translation is CASSLGRGGGEKLFF.

This clonotype was seen repeatedly, ten times or more. The chain links TRBV7-2 to TRBJ2-3; D not certain. The CDR3 is 12 residues long. Deletions cut 4 bases from V and 2 bases from J, with 4 bases between. In germline, CDR1 is SGHTA, CDR2 FQGNSA. CDR3 coding DNA: TGTGCCAGCAGCTCCGCCACAGATACGCAGTATTTT. Its protein product is CASSSATDTQYF.

This clonotype was observed many times. The chain carries TRBV7-9 and TRBJ1-1, with D unclear. The V gene lost 1 base and the J gene lost 4 bases, with 7 bases spanning the gap. From germline, CDR1 is SEHNR and CDR2 FQNEAQ (reference sequence). This CDR3 has 13 amino acids. The CDR3 sequence is CASSLEATTEAFF. In nucleotides, the CDR3 is TGTGCCAGCAGCTTAGAGGCTACCACTGAAGCTTTCTTT. Supplemented by reference TRBV7-9 and TRBJ1-1, the full variable domain reads DTGVSQNPRHKITKRGQNVTFRCDPISEHNRLYWYRQTLGQGPEFLTYFQNEAQLEKSRLLSDRFSAERPKGSFSTLEIQRTEQGDSAMYLCASSLEATTEAFFGQGTRLTVV.

The chain combines TRBV20-1 with TRBJ1-5; the D gene is possibly TRBD1 (6 bases). Between the trimmed V and J ends, which lost 1 base and 4 bases, there was a span of 20 bases. This CDR3 spans 17 amino acids. Germline CDR1 DFQATT, CDR2 SNEGSKA (reference sequence). DNA for the CDR3: TGCAGTGCTAGAGTCTCGAGGGGGGTGCGTGAAAATCAGCCCCAGCATTTT. Protein product: CSARVSRGVRENQPQHF.

This clonotype has ten or more counts. The CDR3 here is CASSYSVGESSYEQYV. The CDR3 nucleotides read TGTGCCAGCAGTTACTCAGTGGGCGAAAGCTCCTACGAGCAGTACGTC. The J gene is TRBJ2-7, the V gene TRBV6-2 or TRBV6-3; D is unresolved. Germline loops: CDR1 MNHEY, CDR2 SVGEGT. This CDR3 is 16 amino acids long. Trimming cost V 0 bases and J 0 bases, with 12 bases left between them.

The chain combines TRBV11-1 with TRBJ2-5; the D gene could be TRBD1 or TRBD2 (5 bases each). There are 15 residues in the CDR3. Trimming took 5 bases from V and 5 from J, leaving 18 bases between them. Germline CDR1 SGHAT, CDR2 FQDESV (reference sequence). Here the CDR3 DNA reads TGTGCCAGCAGCCCGGGACGTGGGCGACGGGAGACCCAGTACTTC. This encodes CASSPGRGRRETQYF.

In its sample, this clonotype was seen many times. CDR3 sequence (DNA): TGCGCCAGCAGCCAAGAACACAGCACAGATACGCAGTATTTT. Protein sequence: CASSQEHSTDTQYF. J is TRBJ2-3 and V is TRBV4-1; D remains ambiguous. The CDR3 has 14 residues. CDR1 is MGHRA, CDR2 YSYEKL, per germline. V lost 0 bases and J 0 bases, leaving 4 bases between the germline ends.

This clonotype was detected many times. This chain uses TRBV28 with TRBJ1-4, with D uncertain. CDR3 length equals 14 residues. CDR1 and CDR2 from the germline V gene are MDHEN and SYDVKM. V was trimmed by 5 bases and J by 4 bases, leaving 11 bases between them. CDR3 DNA: TGTGCCAGCAGTCCCCCGGACGGTAATGAAAAACTGTTTTTT. Protein: CASSPPDGNEKLFF.

This clonotype was counted ten times or more. This chain links TRBV2 with TRBJ2-2, with 9 nucleotides matching TRBD1. V shed 6 bases, J shed 0 bases, and the junction held 2 bases outside the gene matches. The CDR3 contains 15 residues. Germline V gene lookup returns CDR1 SNHLY and CDR2 FYNNEI. The CDR3 here is CASRGTGSNTGELFF. The CDR3 DNA reads TGTGCCAGCAGAGGGACAGGGTCGAACACCGGGGAGCTGTTTTTT.

This clonotype was seen repeatedly, ten times or more. This chain connects TRBV11-3 to TRBJ2-3; TRBD1 matches at 11 bases. The CDR3 has 19 residues. Germline V lookup: CDR1 SGHNT, CDR2 YENEEA. J was trimmed by 0 bases and V by 0 bases; bases with no gene match: 8. For the CDR3, the DNA is TGTGCCAGCAGCTTAGATCCCCCAGGGACAGGGGGAAGCACAGATACGCAGTATTTT. Amino acid sequence: CASSLDPPGTGGSTDTQYF.

This chain connects TRBV12-3 or TRBV12-4 to TRBJ1-1; D might be TRBD1 (5 bases). The V end was cut by 3 bases, the J end by 6 bases, with 17 bases between. The CDR3 consists of 15 residues. In nucleotides, the CDR3 is TGTGCCAGCAGTTTTAGAGTGGGGGTGAGGGCTGAAGCTTTCTTT. It yields the protein CASSFRVGVRAEAFF.